These 26 T cell receptor beta chains were all obtained from the same sample, sequenced in a study of T cells in localized non-small cell lung cancer. Measured with immunoSEQ multiplex PCR; TCRdb has only the in-frame clones, and not every one. This sample has 70,000 to 90,000 clones, with around 80% found just once. The sequenced sample was peripheral blood, obtained before any cancer treatment. Receptor source: a female donor at least 60 years old with stage I lung adenocarcinoma.

This clone was seen a single time. The rearrangement uses TRBV12-5 and TRBJ1-1; D gene uncertain. Germline assignment: CDR1 LGHNT and CDR2 FRNRAP. The V and J ends lost 3 bases and 7 bases respectively, with 3 bases between them. The CDR3 is 10 residues long. The CDR3: CASGLNEAFF. CDR3 nucleotide sequence: TGTGCTAGTGGTTTAAATGAAGCTTTCTTT.

The chain carries TRBV19 and TRBJ1-5, with TRBD1 identical over 7 bases. The V gene's germline CDR1 is LNHDA and CDR2 SQIVND (reference sequence). This CDR3 contains 17 residues. J lost 4 bases, V lost 5 bases, and 14 bases had no gene match. The CDR3 region is CASSLIPTGVGNQPQHF. The CDR3, as DNA: TGTGCCAGTAGTTTGATTCCCACAGGGGTGGGGAATCAGCCCCAGCATTTT. The whole variable domain, filled in from reference TRBV19 and TRBJ1-5, reads DGGITQSPKYLFRKEGQNVTLSCEQNLNHDAMYWYRQDPGQGLRLIYYSQIVNDFQKGDIAEGYSVSREKKESFPLTVTSAQKNPTAFYLCASSLIPTGVGNQPQHFGDGTRLSIL.

This chain links TRBV2 with TRBJ2-5; maybe TRBD2 (6 bases). This CDR3 has 15 amino acids. Germline CDR1 SNHLY, CDR2 FYNNEI. Trimming stripped 3 bases from V and 5 bases from J, with 16 bases between. The CDR3 reads CASSDPLRGLETQYF. CDR3 DNA: TGTGCCAGCAGTGACCCTCTTCGGGGGTTGGAGACCCAGTACTTC.

The V call is TRBV11-2, the J call TRBJ2-6; TRBD1 or TRBD2 may be the D gene (5 bases each). The CDR3 contains 13 residues. V was pared by 1 base and J by 12 bases, with 10 bases between. The germline V gene encodes CDR1 SGHAT and CDR2 FQNNGV. CDR3 in amino acids: CASSLGGAGVLTF. The DNA of the CDR3 is TGTGCCAGCAGCTTAGGAGGGGCAGGCGTCCTGACTTTC.

V usage is TRBV7-9 and J usage is TRBJ1-5; TRBD1 agrees at 9 bases. Unmatched junction bases numbered 4, after V lost 5 bases and J lost 5 bases. This CDR3 region has 14 residues. Germline CDR1 SEHNR, CDR2 FQNEAQ (reference sequence). Written as DNA, the CDR3 is TGTGCCAGCAGCGAACAGGGGGCTGATCAGCCCCAGCATTTT. It translates to CASSEQGADQPQHF.

There are a few counts of this clone. This chain connects TRBV29-1 to TRBJ2-1; D not resolved. Germline CDR1 SQVTM, CDR2 ANQGSEA. V lost 4 bases and J 5 bases, leaving 3 bases between the germline ends. The CDR3 is 10 residues long. The CDR3 sequence is CSVADNEQFF. The DNA of the CDR3 is TGCAGCGTTGCAGACAATGAGCAGTTCTTC.

The CDR3 here is CASRNDRGIYGYTF. For the CDR3, the DNA is TGTGCCAGCAGAAATGACAGGGGGATTTATGGCTACACCTTC. The chain is built from TRBV6-1 and TRBJ1-2; 9 nucleotides agree with TRBD1. CDR1 MNHNS and CDR2 SASEGT come from the germline V gene. Germline trimming cut 6 bases from V and 5 bases from J; bases unmatched to any gene: 7. The CDR3 runs to 14 residues.

The chain combines TRBV27 with TRBJ1-3; no clear D. V lost 6 bases, J lost 4 bases, and 10 bases lay in between. Germline CDR1 is MNHEY and CDR2 is SMNVEV (reference sequence). The CDR3 loop spans 13 amino acids. The CDR3 sequence is CASSWTPGNTIYF. The CDR3 DNA follows: TGTGCCAGCAGCTGGACTCCAGGAAACACCATATATTTT.

This chain joins TRBV4-3 and TRBJ1-6; D is undetermined. This CDR3 is 15 amino acids long. Trimming took off 0 bases at V and 1 base at J, with 4 bases between the two ends. Germline V gene lookup returns CDR1 LGHNA and CDR2 YSLEER. This chain's CDR3 is CASSQDSSYNSPLHF. The CDR3, as DNA: TGCGCCAGCAGCCAAGACAGTTCCTATAATTCACCCCTCCACTTT.

The chain uses TRBV10-3 and TRBJ2-7; 8 nucleotides match TRBD2. The CDR3 extends over 15 amino acids. Trimming took 2 bases from V and 9 from J; bases not matched to a gene: 12. CDR1 and CDR2 (germline): ENHRY, SYGVKD. The CDR3 DNA sequence: TGTGCCATCAGTGAGGGGACTAGTGCGGGTTGGGGGCAGTACTTC. Translation gives CAISEGTSAGWGQYF.

This clone has a single count. The chain links TRBV6-5 to TRBJ2-7; D gene uncertain. This CDR3 contains 12 residues. Trimming took 4 bases from V and 3 from J, leaving 7 bases between them. Germline CDR1 is MNHEY and CDR2 is SVGAGI. For the CDR3, the DNA is TGTGCCAGCAGTTCCAAAATCTACGAGCAGTACTTC. It yields the protein CASSSKIYEQYF.

This clone appeared a few times. This chain connects TRBV7-2 to TRBJ1-1; the D gene is possibly TRBD1 (5 bases). Germline loops: CDR1 SGHTA, CDR2 FQGNSA. V was pared by 5 bases and J by 10 bases, with 14 bases between. This CDR3 contains 12 residues. The CDR3 sequence is CASSITGTLAFF. In DNA form, the CDR3 reads TGTGCCAGCAGCATAACCGGGACGCTAGCTTTCTTT.

This clone turned up a few times. The chain is built from TRBV4-3 and TRBJ2-7; TRBD1 matches at 11 bases. Looked up from germline, CDR1 is LGHNA and CDR2 is YSLEER. The junction had 6 bases not matched to a gene; V was cut back by 4 bases and J by 4 bases. The CDR3 sequence is 15 residues long. CDR3 region: CASSPGTGGWYEQYF. CDR3 sequence (DNA): TGCGCCAGCAGCCCCGGGACAGGGGGTTGGTACGAGCAGTACTTC.

This clone has at least ten counts. CDR3: CASSPPGGLVGEQYF. The CDR3 DNA sequence: TGTGCCAGCAGCCCCCCAGGGGGCCTCGTGGGAGAGCAGTACTTC. The chain combines TRBV2 with TRBJ2-7, with 8 bases matching TRBD1. The CDR3 length is 15 residues. Per germline, CDR1 SNHLY and CDR2 FYNNEI. V lost 6 bases, J lost 7 bases, and 14 bases stayed unmatched.

This clone has more than one count but fewer than ten. The chain links TRBV7-2 to TRBJ2-7; D might be TRBD1 (8 bases). Trimming took 5 bases from V and 3 from J, leaving 20 bases between them. This CDR3 has 16 amino acids. Germline assignment: CDR1 SGHTA and CDR2 FQGNSA. CDR3 nucleotides: TGTGCCAGCAGCGCCCAAAGCGGGACAGGCCTCTACGAGCAGTACTTC. It translates to CASSAQSGTGLYEQYF.

The chain carries TRBV5-1 and TRBJ2-7; D gene uncertain. Germline V lookup: CDR1 SGHRS, CDR2 YFSETQ. The length of the CDR3 is 13 residues. V lost 0 bases and J lost 3, with 7 bases in between. Here the CDR3 reads CASSLGRNYEQYF. The DNA of the CDR3 is TGCGCCAGCAGCTTGGGGCGGAACTACGAGCAGTACTTC.

This chain links TRBV5-4 with TRBJ1-1, with D possibly TRBD1 on 5 matching bases. V was clipped by 5 bases and J by 2 bases, with 16 bases between them. Germline values: CDR1 SGHNT, CDR2 YYREEE (reference sequence). The CDR3 is 15 residues long. DNA of the CDR3: TGTGCCAGCAGGACCAGGAGGGGTCCCAACACTGAAGCTTTCTTT. Amino acids: CASRTRRGPNTEAFF.

The chain uses TRBV2 and TRBJ1-4; D is undetermined. Per germline, CDR1 SNHLY and CDR2 FYNNEI. The CDR3 runs to 13 residues. V was pared by 3 bases and J by 5 bases, with 7 bases between. In DNA, the CDR3 is TGTGCCAGCAGTGAGGCCATAAATGAAAAACTGTTTTTT. This encodes CASSEAINEKLFF.

The genes are TRBV6-1 and TRBJ2-7; D unresolved. The CDR3 is 15 amino acids. Germline CDR1 MNHNS, CDR2 SASEGT. The ends were cut back, 3 bases at V and 3 bases at J, with 15 bases in the middle. In DNA form, the CDR3 reads TGTGCCAGCAGTGAGATAGACACGTACCTCTACGAGCAGTACTTC. Its protein product is CASSEIDTYLYEQYF.

The sample holds a few counts of this clone. The rearrangement joins TRBV10-3 to TRBJ1-1; TRBD1 is a possible D gene (5 bases). Germline loops: CDR1 ENHRY, CDR2 SYGVKD. V gave up 2 bases and J gave up 1 base, with 5 bases separating them. This CDR3 has 13 amino acids. The CDR3 sequence is CAISEDRNTEAFF. CDR3 nucleotides: TGTGCCATCAGTGAGGACAGGAACACTGAAGCTTTCTTT.

This chain links TRBV4-2 with TRBJ1-3, with D possibly matching TRBD1 (5 bases). From germline, CDR1 is LGHNA and CDR2 YNFKEQ. This CDR3 is 16 amino acids long. V lost 1 base and J 0 bases, leaving 10 bases between the germline ends. CDR3 sequence reads: CASSQGTGTSGNTIYF. The CDR3 DNA sequence: TGTGCCAGCAGCCAAGGGACCGGGACCTCTGGAAACACCATATATTTT.

V and J are TRBV5-5 and TRBJ2-7; 9 bases match TRBD1. Germline V lookup: CDR1 SGHKS, CDR2 YYEKEE (reference sequence). Unmatched junction bases numbered 12, after V lost 4 bases and J lost 7 bases. The CDR3 is made up of 15 amino acids. The CDR3 DNA reads TGTGCCAGCAGCCCCCCGGGACAGGGATCGAGAGAGCAGTACTTC. Protein sequence: CASSPPGQGSREQYF.

This chain uses TRBV9 with TRBJ2-5, with D uncertain. V was trimmed by 3 bases and J by 2 bases, leaving 8 bases between them. The V gene's germline CDR1 is SGDLS and CDR2 YYNGEE. This CDR3 has 13 residues. The CDR3 region has the DNA TGTGCCAGCAGCGGGGGTTCTCAAGAGACCCAGTACTTC. The encoded protein is CASSGGSQETQYF.

The gene calls are TRBV27 and TRBJ2-5, with D unresolved. CDR1 MNHEY and CDR2 SMNVEV come from the germline V gene (reference sequence). The CDR3 length is 13 residues. V gave up 3 bases and J gave up 5 bases, with 10 bases separating them. CDR3 sequence (DNA): TGTGCCAGCAGTTTTAGACCAGCGGAGACCCAGTACTTC. It is translated as CASSFRPAETQYF.

The chain has TRBV11-2 and TRBJ1-5; the D is unclear. Germline CDR1 SGHAT, CDR2 FQNNGV. Trimming removed 2 bases at V and 5 bases at J, with 7 bases between. The CDR3 loop spans 13 amino acids. The CDR3 coding sequence is TGTGCCAGCAGCTTACGGTGGGATCAGCCCCAGCATTTT. Protein: CASSLRWDQPQHF.

This chain connects TRBV5-4 to TRBJ1-1; a possible D gene is TRBD1 (5 bases). Trimming stripped 0 bases from V and 6 bases from J, with 12 bases between. CDR1 and CDR2 (germline): SGHNT, YYREEE (reference sequence). The CDR3 totals 14 residues. This CDR3 reads CASSLAPGNAEAFF. In DNA form, the CDR3 reads TGTGCCAGCAGCTTGGCCCCAGGGAATGCTGAAGCTTTCTTT. Full variable domain (rest looked up from reference TRBV5-4 and TRBJ1-1): ETGVTQSPTHLIKTRGQQVTLRCSSQSGHNTVSWYQQALGQGPQFIFQYYREEENGRGNFPPRFSGLQFPNYSSELNVNALELDDSALYLCASSLAPGNAEAFFGQGTRLTVV.